These 25 T cell receptor beta chains were sequenced from one sample in a study of OX40 agonist ivuxolimab in advanced cancers. Measured with immunoSEQ multiplex PCR; TCRdb has only the in-frame clones, and not every one. The sample has fewer than 85,000 clones; around 85% are singletons. The material was CD4+ or CD8+ T cells sorted from blood, obtained in a trial of the OX40 agonist ivuxolimab. These receptors all stem from an adult with an advanced solid tumor such as melanoma, head and neck, liver or kidney cancer.

CDR3: CASSSAVRSTNTGELFF. Written as DNA, the CDR3 is TGTGCCAGTAGTTCCGCAGTTAGGTCAACGAACACCGGGGAGCTGTTTTTT. The rearrangement uses TRBV19 and TRBJ2-2; no firm D call. Looked up from germline, CDR1 is LNHDA and CDR2 is SQIVND (reference sequence). Trimming cost V 5 bases and J 0 bases, with 16 bases left between them. The CDR3 sequence is 17 residues long.

The sample holds one count of this clone. This chain joins TRBV7-9 and TRBJ1-1; TRBD1 matches at 9 bases. Germline CDR1 SEHNR, CDR2 FQNEAQ (reference sequence). This CDR3 is built from 15 residues. The V gene end was trimmed by 0 bases and the J gene end by 6 bases; junction bases not matched to a gene: 5. The CDR3 spells CASSLAGTGSSEAFF. In DNA, the CDR3 is TGTGCCAGCAGCTTAGCGGGGACAGGGAGCTCTGAAGCTTTCTTT.

The chain has TRBV6-5 and TRBJ2-4; tentative D call: TRBD2 (6 bases). V lost 5 bases, J lost 4 bases, and 12 bases lay in between. Germline assignment: CDR1 MNHEY and CDR2 SVGAGI. The CDR3 is 14 amino acids. The CDR3 coding sequence is TGTGCCAGCAGTGGCCCGGGAGAAAAAAACATTCAGTACTTC. Protein: CASSGPGEKNIQYF.

This rearrangement joins TRBV28 to TRBJ2-7; D may be TRBD1 (6 bases). The V and J ends lost 6 bases and 0 bases respectively, with 21 bases between them. Germline lookup yields CDR1 MDHEN and CDR2 SYDVKM. CDR3 length: 17 amino acids. The CDR3 DNA reads as TGTGCCAGCAGGCCACGATTACAGGGTATAGGCTCCTACGAGCAGTACTTC. Translation gives CASRPRLQGIGSYEQYF.

The J gene is TRBJ2-2, the V gene TRBV9; D unclear. V lost 3 bases to trimming and J lost 9 bases, with 9 bases between them. Germline-derived CDR1 and CDR2 are SGDLS and YYNGEE. The CDR3 is 12 residues long. The CDR3 DNA is TGTGCCAGCAGCGCCCGGGTCCGGGAGCTGTTTTTT. Residues: CASSARVRELFF.

DNA of the CDR3: TGCGCCAGTTATGAGGCGGATACGCAGTATTTT. Translating gives CASYEADTQYF. The rearrangement links TRBV10-2 to TRBJ2-3; D gene unclear. The CDR3 is 11 amino acids. The germline CDR1 and CDR2 sequences are WSHSY and SAAADI. Deletions cut 9 bases from V and 6 bases from J, with 10 bases between.

The chain recombines TRBV6-7 with TRBJ1-5, with TRBD1 matching over 8 bases. TRBV6-7 is identified as an open reading frame with a role that is uncertain. Germline trimming cut 0 bases from V and 4 bases from J; bases unmatched to any gene: 2. The CDR3 is 15 amino acids. The CDR3 loop is CASSYSHRGNQPQHF. In DNA, the CDR3 is TGTGCCAGCAGTTACTCTCACAGGGGGAATCAGCCCCAGCATTTT.

V gene TRBV7-2 combines with J gene TRBJ1-3; D is possibly TRBD1 (5 bases). V was shortened by 2 bases and J by 4 bases, with 12 bases between the two germline ends. Per germline, CDR1 SGHTA and CDR2 FQGNSA. The CDR3 has 15 amino acids. The CDR3 sequence: CASSLMGDRGNTIYF. The CDR3 DNA reads TGTGCCAGCAGCTTAATGGGCGACAGAGGAAACACCATATATTTT.

The V gene is TRBV5-1, the J gene TRBJ2-3; tentative D call: TRBD2 (5 bases). Trimming pared 0 bases from V and 6 bases from J, leaving 17 bases between. CDR3 length: 16 amino acids. Germline V lookup: CDR1 SGHRS, CDR2 YFSETQ. The CDR3 nucleotides read TGCGCCAGCAGCTTGGTAGGCAGCGGAAGTCCGGATACGCAGTATTTT. Residues: CASSLVGSGSPDTQYF.

The V and J genes are TRBV14 and TRBJ1-2; D is uncertain. Germline V CDR1 and CDR2: SGHDN, FVKESK. The CDR3 is 13 amino acids. V gave up 4 bases and J gave up 2 bases, with 8 bases separating them. CDR3 loop: CASSPSQNYGYTF. In DNA, the CDR3 is TGTGCCAGCAGCCCCTCACAGAACTATGGCTACACCTTC.

About this clone: A read error may account for a junction end that differs from germline. The rearrangement joins TRBV28 to TRBJ2-7; the D is unclear. Looked up from germline, CDR1 is MDHEN and CDR2 is SYDVKM. This CDR3 region has 11 residues. CDR3 coding DNA: TGTGCCAGCAGTAGCTCCTTCGAGCAGTACTTC. This gives the protein CASSSSFEQYF. Complete variable domain (other parts from reference TRBV28 and TRBJ2-7): DVKVTQSSRYLVKRTGEKVFLECVQDMDHENMFWYRQDPGLGLRLIYFSYDVKMKEKGDIPEGYSVSREKKERFSLILESASTNQTSMYLCASSSSFEQYFGPGTRLTVT.

V and J are TRBV11-3 and TRBJ2-1; no definite D call. V was pared by 2 bases and J by 6 bases, with 14 bases between. Germline V lookup: CDR1 SGHNT, CDR2 YENEEA. The CDR3 consists of 15 residues. The CDR3 is CASSLRAVSANEQFF. DNA of the CDR3: TGTGCCAGCAGCTTACGGGCCGTATCGGCCAATGAGCAGTTCTTC.

Turning to this clone: One junction end does not reproduce the germline sequence, and a read error may be involved. The V gene is TRBV7-7, the J gene TRBJ1-2; D is undetermined. The CDR3 sequence is 15 residues long. Germline V gene lookup returns CDR1 SSHAT and CDR2 FNYEAQ (reference sequence). This chain's CDR3 is CASSHRRGSNYGYTF. As DNA, the CDR3 is TGTGCTAGCAGCCACCGTCGAGGCTCTAACTATGGCTACACCTTC.

V is TRBV5-4 and J is TRBJ2-5; 11 bases are shared with TRBD2. The V gene's germline CDR1 is SGHNT and CDR2 YYREEE (reference sequence). V was clipped by 4 bases and J by 5 bases; unmatched bases: 13. The CDR3 length is 17 residues. CDR3 DNA: TGTGCCAGCAGCACCACCGGGACTAGCGGCGGTTGGGAGACCCAGTACTTC. This encodes CASSTTGTSGGWETQYF.

The chain is built from TRBV15 and TRBJ1-1; 9 bases are a match to TRBD1. The junction had 5 bases not matched to a gene; V was cut back by 4 bases and J by 5 bases. Germline values: CDR1 LNHNV, CDR2 YYDKDF (reference sequence). The CDR3 totals 14 residues. CDR3 loop: CATSNYRGRTEAFF. The CDR3 DNA follows: TGTGCCACCAGCAACTACAGGGGGCGTACTGAAGCTTTCTTT. Based on the CDR3 plus reference TRBV15 and TRBJ1-1, the full variable domain is DAMVIQNPRYQVTQFGKPVTLSCSQTLNHNVMYWYQQKSSQAPKLLFHYYDKDFNNEADTPDNFQSRRPNTSFCFLDIRSPGLGDTAMYLCATSNYRGRTEAFFGQGTRLTVV.

The J gene is TRBJ1-5, the V gene TRBV30; 9 bases agree with TRBD1. Germline V gives CDR1 GTSNPN, CDR2 SVGIG (reference sequence). The CDR3 loop spans 12 amino acids. V trimming: 5 bases; J trimming: 9 bases; junction bases outside the gene matches: 5. CDR3 bases: TGTGCCTGGGGGACAGGGAAGTGGCCCCAGCATTTT. As protein: CAWGTGKWPQHF.

A single count supports this clone. The chain couples TRBV19 to TRBJ2-5; the D is unclear. The CDR3 runs 14 residues. The V end was cut by 1 base, the J end by 2 bases, with 8 bases between. Germline V gene lookup returns CDR1 LNHDA and CDR2 SQIVND (reference sequence). The CDR3 loop is CASSIAGGQETQYF. CDR3 DNA sequence: TGTGCCAGTAGTATAGCAGGCGGACAAGAGACCCAGTACTTC.

The V and J genes are TRBV7-3 and TRBJ1-1; D not resolved. V lost 0 bases and J 1 base, leaving 6 bases between the germline ends. The CDR3 extends over 14 amino acids. CDR1 is SGHTA, CDR2 FQGTGA, per germline. CDR3 DNA sequence: TGTGCCAGCAGCTTAACGGGCGGGAACACTGAAGCTTTCTTT. Translating gives CASSLTGGNTEAFF.

The rearrangement joins TRBV21-1 to TRBJ2-7; no check of the table's D call, TRBD2, against the DNA was made. TRBV21-1 is assigned pseudogene status. The CDR3 is 13 amino acids. The CDR3 DNA follows: TGTGCCAGCAGCAAAGATGGAGGGGTCGAGCAGTACTTC. As protein: CASSKDGGVEQYF.

This clone was detected only once. The chain couples TRBV2 to TRBJ2-3, with a weak D call TRBD1 (5 bases). V was cut by 2 bases and J by 0 bases, with 9 bases left in between. CDR3 size: 15 residues. Germline V CDR1 and CDR2: SNHLY, FYNNEI. This chain's CDR3 is CASSEQGLSTDTQYF. The CDR3 DNA is TGTGCCAGCAGTGAACAGGGCCTCAGCACAGATACGCAGTATTTT. The full variable domain, in which reference TRBV2 and TRBJ2-3 provide the parts outside the CDR3, is EPEVTQTPSHQVTQMGQEVILRCVPISNHLYFYWYRQILGQKVEFLVSFYNNEISEKSEIFDDQFSVERPDGSNFTLKIRSTKLEDSAMYFCASSEQGLSTDTQYFGPGTRLTVL.

The gene calls are TRBV7-3 and TRBJ2-2; possibly TRBD1 for D (5 bases). V was cut by 0 bases and J by 7 bases, with 12 bases left in between. Germline V lookup: CDR1 SGHTA, CDR2 FQGTGA. CDR3 length: 15 residues. CDR3 amino acids: CASSLTAGLGGELFF. Here the CDR3 DNA reads TGTGCCAGCAGCTTAACAGCAGGGCTAGGCGGGGAGCTGTTTTTT.

This clone was picked up one time. The V gene is TRBV9, the J gene TRBJ1-5; D uncertain. V shed 4 bases and J shed 0 bases, with 11 bases lying between them. The CDR3 spans 15 residues. Per the germline V gene, CDR1 is SGDLS and CDR2 is YYNGEE. CDR3 in DNA: TGTGCCAGCAGCATTCGGGCTGATAGCAATCAGCCCCAGCATTTT. Its translation: CASSIRADSNQPQHF.

V is TRBV7-6 and J is TRBJ2-6; D is possibly TRBD2 (5 bases). This CDR3 comprises 15 residues. The germline V gene encodes CDR1 SGHVS and CDR2 FNYEAQ. V was cut by 3 bases and J by 4 bases, with 10 bases left in between. In nucleotides, the CDR3 is TGTGCCAGCAGCTTGAGGGTTACAGGGGCCAACGTCCTGACTTTC. It yields the protein CASSLRVTGANVLTF.

The chain links TRBV6-5 to TRBJ2-5, with D maybe TRBD1 (5 bases). V lost 2 bases and J 4 bases, leaving 8 bases between the germline ends. The CDR3 loop spans 13 amino acids. Germline V CDR1 and CDR2: MNHEY, SVGAGI. The CDR3 is CASSYGAGETQYF. CDR3 coding DNA: TGTGCCAGCAGTTACGGGGCAGGAGAGACCCAGTACTTC.

Concerning this clone: It is unclear where the CDR3 begins or ends on the DNA, so no DNA is shown, and the CDR3 is as TCRdb lists it. V usage is TRBV15 and J usage is TRBJ1-4. CDR1 and CDR2 (germline): LNHNV, YYDKDF (reference sequence). The CDR3 has 19 amino acids, counting both end residues. This CDR3 is CATSRSKPGFGPGREKLFF.